This TCR beta chain stems from a study of T cell changes during pregnancy in multiple sclerosis. TCRdb's table, derived via immunoSEQ multiplex PCR, lists solely in-frame clones and lacks some. The table shows about 77,000 clones, with 89% occurring only once. The germline V gene encodes CDR1 GTSNPN and CDR2 SVGIG (reference sequence). The CDR3 spans 14 residues. The V gene end was trimmed by 1 base and the J gene end by 3 bases; junction bases not matched to a gene: 3. The clonotype comes from a female donor with multiple sclerosis, enrolled in a pregnancy study. Material: peripheral blood, obtained before pregnancy. This chain joins TRBV30 and TRBJ1-5; 7 nucleotides line up with TRBD1. CDR3 coding DNA: TGTGCCTGGAGTGGGGGACAGATCAATCAGCCCCAGCATTTT. Its protein product is CAWSGGQINQPQHF.